These 8 T cell receptor beta chains were all obtained from the same sample, sequenced in a study of T cell repertoires in cytomegalovirus infection. TCRdb reanalysed the reads using MiXCR and keeps one entry per CDR3 protein. The table has 350,000 to 450,000 distinct CDR3 sequences, less than 20% seen once. What was sequenced was PBMCs. These receptor sequences come from a human donor in good health (CMV status not recorded). Some clones in this sample may be carry-over from other donors' samples.

In regard to this clonotype: It may be a read error: a sequence one base away is much more abundant. The CDR3 DNA follows: TGTGCCAGCAGCTTTGGGGGGGGGGGGCCCTCCTACGAGCAGTACTTC. It encodes CASSFGGGGPSYEQYF. The chain carries TRBV7-2 and TRBJ2-7; a possible D gene is TRBD2 (7 bases). Trimming removed 3 bases from V and 0 bases from J, with 15 bases in between. Germline CDR1 and CDR2: SGHTA and FQGNSA. This CDR3 region has 16 residues.

The genes are TRBV18 and TRBJ2-3, with 7 bases aligning to TRBD2. The CDR3 extends over 13 amino acids. The germline CDR1 and CDR2 sequences are KGHSH and LQKENI. The junction had 3 bases not matched to a gene; V was cut back by 3 bases and J by 6 bases. CDR3 sequence reads: CASSPPGGDTQYF. The CDR3 DNA is TGTGCCAGCTCACCGCCCGGGGGGGATACGCAGTATTTT.

This rearrangement joins TRBV19 to TRBJ2-2; 7 bases align to TRBD2. CDR3 length equals 14 residues. Trimming took 5 bases from V and 7 from J; bases not matched to a gene: 7. CDR1 is LNHDA and CDR2 is SQIVND in the germline V gene (reference sequence). CDR3 nucleotides: TGTGCCAGTAGTGTGACTAGCCCAGGCGGGGAGCTGTTTTTT. This sequence encodes CASSVTSPGGELFF.

The rearrangement uses TRBV6-2 or TRBV6-3 and TRBJ2-3, with 10 nucleotides matching TRBD2. Trimming removed 4 bases from V and 0 bases from J; junction bases left unmatched: 7. Germline V gene data show CDR1 as MNHEY and CDR2 as SVGEGT. The CDR3 totals 17 residues. The chain's CDR3 is CASSLASGRVSTDTQYF. The CDR3 DNA reads TGTGCCAGCAGTTTGGCTAGCGGGAGAGTTAGCACAGATACGCAGTATTTT.

This clonotype appeared a few times. The chain joins TRBV2 to TRBJ2-1; no clear D. The CDR3 extends over 13 amino acids. Germline V gene lookup returns CDR1 SNHLY and CDR2 FYNNEI. Trimming cost V 3 bases and J 8 bases, with 11 bases left between them. The CDR3 spells CASSDSLRDEQFF. In nucleotides, the CDR3 is TGTGCCAGCAGTGACTCCCTTAGGGATGAGCAGTTCTTC.

The chain couples TRBV7-2 to TRBJ2-2, with D perhaps matching TRBD2 (5 bases). CDR1 SGHTA and CDR2 FQGNSA come from the germline V gene. The CDR3 runs to 16 residues. V was trimmed by 4 bases and J by 5 bases, leaving 17 bases between them. CDR3 nucleotide sequence: TGTGCCAGCAGCTCAGAAGCGGCGGTGTTTACCGGGGAGCTGTTTTTT. Translating it yields CASSSEAAVFTGELFF.

The rearrangement uses TRBV20-1 and TRBJ2-3, with unresolved D. Looked up from germline, CDR1 is DFQATT and CDR2 is SNEGSKA (reference sequence). V lost 8 bases and J 6 bases, leaving 15 bases between the germline ends. This CDR3 has 12 residues. CDR3 in DNA: TGCAGTACCCTCGGCCCCCTTGATACGCAGTATTTT. It is translated as CSTLGPLDTQYF.

The chain links TRBV20-1 to TRBJ2-5, with TRBD2 as a possible D gene (6 bases). CDR1 is DFQATT and CDR2 is SNEGSKA in the germline V gene (reference sequence). The CDR3 spans 12 residues. V lost 4 bases to trimming and J lost 5 bases, with 11 bases between them. For the CDR3, the DNA is TGCAGTGCTACCCGGGAGCACGAGACCCAGTACTTC. As protein: CSATREHETQYF.